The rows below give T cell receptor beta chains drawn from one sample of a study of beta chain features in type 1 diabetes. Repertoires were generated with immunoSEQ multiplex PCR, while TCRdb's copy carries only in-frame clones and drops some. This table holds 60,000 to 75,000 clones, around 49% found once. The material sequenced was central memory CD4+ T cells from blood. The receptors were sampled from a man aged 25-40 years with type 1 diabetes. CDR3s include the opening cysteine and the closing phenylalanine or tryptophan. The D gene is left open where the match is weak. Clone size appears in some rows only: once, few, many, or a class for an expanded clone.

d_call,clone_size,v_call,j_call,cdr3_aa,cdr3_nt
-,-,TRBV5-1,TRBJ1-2,CASSDAGNYGYTF,TGCGCCAGCAGCGATGCGGGGAACTATGGCTACACCTTC
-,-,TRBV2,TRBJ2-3,CASSVEQAVTDTQYF,TGTGCCAGCAGTGTCGAACAGGCGGTCACAGATACGCAGTATTTT
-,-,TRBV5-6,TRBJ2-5,CASSLQGLRETQYF,TGTGCCAGCAGCTTACAGGGTCTGAGAGAGACCCAGTACTTC
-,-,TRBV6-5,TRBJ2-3,CASSPLGPSTDTQYF,TGTGCCAGCAGCCCCCTGGGGCCTAGCACAGATACGCAGTATTTT
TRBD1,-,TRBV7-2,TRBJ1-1,CASSFGTAMNTEAFF,TGTGCCAGCAGCTTCGGGACAGCTATGAACACTGAAGCTTTCTTT
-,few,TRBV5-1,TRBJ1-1,CASSPDRRGWGTEAFF,TGCGCCAGCAGCCCCGACAGGAGAGGCTGGGGAACTGAAGCTTTCTTT
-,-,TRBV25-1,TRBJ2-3,CASSDYQGATDTQYF,TGTGCCAGCAGTGATTACCAAGGGGCCACAGATACGCAGTATTTT
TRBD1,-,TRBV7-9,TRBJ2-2,CASSPPNRGKKVTGELFF,TGTGCCAGCAGCCCACCCAACAGGGGGAAGAAGGTGACCGGGGAGCTGTTTTTT
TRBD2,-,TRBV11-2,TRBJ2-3,CASSLGLADTDTQYF,TGTGCCAGCAGCTTAGGACTAGCGGATACAGATACGCAGTATTTT
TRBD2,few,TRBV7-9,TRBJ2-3,CASSPGREYTDTQYF,TGTGCCAGCAGCCCCGGGCGGGAGTACACAGATACGCAGTATTTT
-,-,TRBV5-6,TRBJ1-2,CASSPVGGTYGYTF,TGTGCCAGCAGCCCAGTCGGGGGGACCTATGGCTACACCTTC
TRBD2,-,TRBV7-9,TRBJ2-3,CASSPGLAGGGVTDTQYF,TGTGCCAGCAGCCCCGGACTAGCGGGAGGGGGCGTTACAGATACGCAGTATTTT
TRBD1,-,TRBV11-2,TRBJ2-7,CASTRGQGASNF,TGTGCCAGCACCAGGGGACAGGGGGCGTCGAACTTC
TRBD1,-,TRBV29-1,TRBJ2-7,CSAPGQGANEQYF,TGCAGCGCCCCCGGACAGGGGGCGAACGAGCAGTACTTC
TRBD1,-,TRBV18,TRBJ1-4,CASSPGMTGDEKLFF,TGTGCCAGCTCCCCTGGAATGACAGGGGATGAAAAACTGTTTTTT
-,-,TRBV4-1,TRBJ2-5,CASSKLGGTETQYF,TGCGCCAGCAGTAAACTAGGCGGGACGGAGACCCAGTACTTC
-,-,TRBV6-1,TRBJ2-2,CASSYPGWTGELFF,TGTGCCAGCAGTTATCCAGGATGGACCGGGGAGCTGTTTTTT
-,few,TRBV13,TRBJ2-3,CASSSERTGTDTQYF,TGTGCCAGCAGCTCCGAGCGGACTGGCACAGATACGCAGTATTTT
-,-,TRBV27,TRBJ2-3,CASSLGAGARDTQYF,TGTGCCAGCAGTTTAGGGGCGGGGGCGCGAGATACGCAGTATTTT
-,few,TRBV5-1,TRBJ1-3,CASSLGDSSSGNTIYF,TGCGCCAGCAGCTTGGGGGACTCTAGCTCTGGAAACACCATATATTTT
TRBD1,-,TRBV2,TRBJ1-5,CASSGQGVQPQHF,TGTGCCAGCTCCGGACAGGGGGTTCAGCCCCAGCATTTT
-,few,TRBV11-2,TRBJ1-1,CASSLDTRGANTEAFF,TGTGCCAGCAGCTTAGATACCCGGGGGGCGAACACTGAAGCTTTCTTT
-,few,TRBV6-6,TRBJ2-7,CASNREYRSYEQYF,TGTGCCAGCAATCGGGAATACCGATCCTACGAGCAGTACTTC
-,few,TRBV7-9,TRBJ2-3,CASSLDLSGNTDTQYF,TGTGCCAGCAGCTTAGATCTCAGCGGAAACACAGATACGCAGTATTTT
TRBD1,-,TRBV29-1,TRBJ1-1,CSGGQDSNTEAFF,TGCAGCGGTGGACAGGACTCCAACACTGAAGCTTTCTTT
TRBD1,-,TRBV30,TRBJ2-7,CAWSRQGISEQYF,TGTGCCTGGAGTCGACAGGGGATCTCCGAGCAGTACTTC
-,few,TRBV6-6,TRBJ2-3,CASSYGDWATYTQYF,TGTGCCAGCAGTTACGGGGACTGGGCCACATATACGCAGTATTTT
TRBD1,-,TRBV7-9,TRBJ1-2,CASSPRQGSNYGYTF,TGTGCCAGCAGCCCTCGACAGGGGTCTAACTATGGCTACACCTTC
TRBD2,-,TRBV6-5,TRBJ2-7,CASSYSKASGRDEQYF,TGTGCCAGCAGTTACTCGAAGGCTAGCGGGAGGGACGAGCAGTACTTC